Sequencing of this TCR beta chain was carried out in a study of blood T cells in healthy people across ages. Findings and caveats of the study: Naive and antigen-experienced cells were not separated, limiting conclusive comparison.

Per sample, extraction of total RNA gave at least 5.5 micrograms in every case. The CDR3 is 17 residues long. Germline CDR1 reads SEHNR; CDR2 reads FQNEAQ (reference sequence). V was pared by 4 bases and J by 6 bases, with 10 bases of the junction left unmatched. Only a few counts were recorded for this clonotype. Its specificity is not known. A sample-barcoded 5' primer and a J-beta primer mix were used in a second PCR of roughly 7 to 11 cycles. The template-switch adaptor, which had 12 random nucleotides, put a tag on each cDNA molecule. TCRdb used MiXCR to reprocess the 5' RACE reads, holding one entry per CDR3 protein. The sample includes 920,000 or so distinct CDR3 sequences, around 43% of them seen just once.

This chain uses TRBV7-9 with TRBJ2-1, with 12 bases lining up with TRBD1. Sequenced: blood. The source of this sequence is a woman aged 60 to 75 in good health. CDR3 sequence (DNA): TGTGCCAGCAGCTCCGGCCGGGGGACAGGGGGCTTCAATGAGCAGTTCTTC. This encodes CASSSGRGTGGFNEQFF.